Below are 23 T cell receptor beta chains sequenced from a single sample in a study of beta chain features in type 1 diabetes. Since all of the isolated RNA was reverse transcribed, expressed TCRB transcripts were what got sequenced. Repertoires were generated with immunoSEQ multiplex PCR, while TCRdb's copy carries only in-frame clones and drops some. Counted here are 300,000 to 450,000 clones, around an eighth occurring once; the ten biggest clones make up about 0.018%. Input material: naive CD4+ T cells from blood. These receptors were collected from a man between 18 and 29 years old in good health.

This clone was seen more than once but under ten times. V gene TRBV5-1 combines with J gene TRBJ2-1, with TRBD2 matching 8 bases. J lost 7 bases, V lost 4 bases, and 13 bases had no gene match. Germline-derived CDR1 and CDR2 are SGHRS and YFSETQ. CDR3 size: 16 residues. CDR3 loop: CASSLDRPGLANEQFF. CDR3 in DNA: TGCGCCAGCAGCCTTGACAGGCCCGGACTAGCTAATGAGCAGTTCTTC.

J is TRBJ2-1 and V is TRBV20-1; D is undetermined. Per the germline V gene, CDR1 is DFQATT and CDR2 is SNEGSKA (reference sequence). This CDR3 spans 11 amino acids. The ends were cut back, 4 bases at V and 6 bases at J, with 7 bases in the middle. The DNA of the CDR3 is TGCAGTGCTATTTACGGCAATGAGCAGTTCTTC. It is translated as CSAIYGNEQFF.

This clone has only a few counts. The chain combines TRBV18 with TRBJ2-6; D may be TRBD1 (6 bases). From germline, CDR1 is KGHSH and CDR2 LQKENI. The CDR3 consists of 18 residues. The V end lost 3 bases, the J end lost 0 bases, and 15 bases lay between the germline ends. The DNA of the CDR3 is TGTGCCAGCTCACCCCCGCAGGGGCCTTACTCTGGGGCCAACGTCCTGACTTTC. It encodes CASSPPQGPYSGANVLTF.

V gene TRBV28 combines with J gene TRBJ1-2; possibly TRBD1 for D (6 bases). The CDR3 runs 15 residues. In germline, CDR1 is MDHEN, CDR2 SYDVKM. Trimming removed 4 bases at V and 8 bases at J, with 20 bases between. The CDR3 region is CASSSLDSFWDGYTF. CDR3 DNA sequence: TGTGCCAGCAGTTCCCTGGACAGCTTCTGGGACGGCTACACCTTC.

CDR3 residues: CASSQNRRDEQFF. The CDR3 DNA sequence: TGTGCCAGCAGCCAAAATAGACGGGATGAGCAGTTCTTC. The chain links TRBV4-2 to TRBJ2-1, with D unclear. This CDR3 has 13 residues. Per the germline V gene, CDR1 is LGHNA and CDR2 is YNFKEQ. The V end lost 2 bases, the J end lost 8 bases, and 10 bases lay between the germline ends.

The chain is built from TRBV5-6 and TRBJ2-7, with 8 bases identical to TRBD1. The CDR3 has 16 amino acids. CDR1 and CDR2 from the germline V gene are SGHDT and YYEEEE. The ends lost 4 bases at V and 0 bases at J; junction bases unmatched: 9. CDR3 amino acids: CASSNFDRGYSYEQYF. DNA for the CDR3: TGTGCCAGCAGCAACTTCGACAGGGGCTACTCCTACGAGCAGTACTTC.

The V gene is TRBV14, the J gene TRBJ1-1; 9 positions match TRBD1. Germline V lookup: CDR1 SGHDN, CDR2 FVKESK. The CDR3 has 16 residues. The junction had 8 bases not matched to a gene; V was cut back by 2 bases and J by 4 bases. Here the CDR3 reads CASSQRLTGGGTEAFF. The CDR3 DNA sequence: TGTGCCAGCAGCCAAAGACTGACAGGGGGGGGCACTGAAGCTTTCTTT.

The genes are TRBV11-2 and TRBJ1-1; D is undetermined. Germline lookup yields CDR1 SGHAT and CDR2 FQNNGV. This CDR3 is 12 amino acids long. V shed 2 bases and J shed 1 base, with 2 bases lying between them. CDR3 protein: CASSLQNTEAFF. In DNA, the CDR3 is TGTGCCAGCAGCTTACAGAACACTGAAGCTTTCTTT.

This chain uses TRBV30 with TRBJ2-7; no firm D call. V was trimmed by 1 base and J by 6 bases, leaving 13 bases between them. CDR3 length equals 13 residues. Germline assignment: CDR1 GTSNPN and CDR2 SVGIG (reference sequence). The CDR3 loop is CAWSGTATGEQYF. CDR3 DNA: TGTGCCTGGAGTGGAACCGCAACCGGCGAGCAGTACTTC.

The chain is built from TRBV30 and TRBJ1-5; D may be TRBD1 (6 bases). CDR3 length equals 15 residues. Trimming pared 0 bases from V and 2 bases from J, leaving 11 bases between. Germline V gives CDR1 GTSNPN, CDR2 SVGIG (reference sequence). CDR3 sequence reads: CAWSVHRVGNQPQHF. CDR3 DNA sequence: TGTGCCTGGAGTGTACACAGGGTTGGCAATCAGCCCCAGCATTTT.

The J gene is TRBJ1-2, the V gene TRBV30; D perhaps matches TRBD1 (6 bases). Germline V gene sequence: CDR1 GTSNPN, CDR2 SVGIG (reference sequence). Deletions cut 0 bases from V and 7 bases from J, with 12 bases between. The CDR3 consists of 13 residues. CDR3 DNA sequence: TGTGCCTGGAGTGTAGCAGGGGAGGGTGGCTACACCTTC. The encoded protein is CAWSVAGEGGYTF. Filled out from reference TRBV30 and TRBJ1-2, the complete variable domain reads SQTIHQWPATLVQPVGSPLSLECTVEGTSNPNLYWYRQAAGRGLQLLFYSVGIGQISSEVPQNLSASRPQDRQFILSSKKLLLSDSGFYLCAWSVAGEGGYTFGSGTRLTVV.

In its sample, this clone was seen a few times. This chain joins TRBV6-6 and TRBJ2-1; D remains ambiguous. CDR3 length: 12 residues. Looked up from germline, CDR1 is MNHNY and CDR2 is SVGAGI (reference sequence). V was cut by 6 bases and J by 7 bases, with 10 bases left in between. DNA of the CDR3: TGTGCCAGCAGAGCCGCCGGGAATGAGCAGTTCTTC. Its protein product is CASRAAGNEQFF.

This chain links TRBV7-2 with TRBJ1-1; D call uncertain. The CDR3 is 14 amino acids. Trimming removed 3 bases from V and 0 bases from J, with 8 bases in between. The germline CDR1 and CDR2 sequences are SGHTA and FQGNSA. In nucleotides, the CDR3 is TGTGCCAGCAGCTTCGGTCGTTTGAACACTGAAGCTTTCTTT. Translated, it gives CASSFGRLNTEAFF.

This clone was observed a few times. The CDR3 sequence: CATSWGAGANVLTF. In nucleotides, the CDR3 is TGTGCCACCAGCTGGGGGGCTGGGGCCAACGTCCTGACTTTC. The V gene is TRBV15, the J gene TRBJ2-6; tentative D call: TRBD2 (6 bases). V was trimmed by 5 bases and J by 2 bases, leaving 7 bases between them. The germline V gene encodes CDR1 LNHNV and CDR2 YYDKDF (reference sequence). The CDR3 spans 14 residues.

This clone was observed a few times. The chain has TRBV5-1 and TRBJ1-5; 7 nucleotides line up with TRBD1. Per germline, CDR1 SGHRS and CDR2 YFSETQ. The length of the CDR3 is 15 residues. The V and J ends lost 0 bases and 4 bases, in that order; junction bases with no gene match: 4. CDR3 protein: CASSLEGAVNQPQHF. In DNA form, the CDR3 reads TGCGCCAGCAGCTTGGAGGGGGCGGTGAATCAGCCCCAGCATTTT.

This clone has just a few counts. V is TRBV7-2 and J is TRBJ1-2, with D maybe TRBD1 (6 bases). The germline CDR1 and CDR2 sequences are SGHTA and FQGNSA. V was shortened by 5 bases and J by 5 bases, with 9 bases between the two germline ends. The length of the CDR3 is 12 residues. CDR3 sequence reads: CASSQQGYGYTF. CDR3 sequence (DNA): TGTGCCAGCAGCCAACAGGGTTATGGCTACACCTTC.

This clone was counted a few times. This chain links TRBV28 with TRBJ2-7; D gene uncertain. Germline V lookup: CDR1 MDHEN, CDR2 SYDVKM. The CDR3 spans 13 residues. Between the trimmed V and J ends, which lost 3 bases and 2 bases, there was a span of 8 bases. The CDR3 DNA follows: TGTGCCAGCAGTTTGGGCAGTCCCTACGAGCAGTACTTC. Protein product: CASSLGSPYEQYF. Combining the CDR3 with reference TRBV28 and TRBJ2-7 gives the whole variable domain DVKVTQSSRYLVKRTGEKVFLECVQDMDHENMFWYRQDPGLGLRLIYFSYDVKMKEKGDIPEGYSVSREKKERFSLILESASTNQTSMYLCASSLGSPYEQYFGPGTRLTVT.

The chain combines TRBV4-2 with TRBJ2-3; 7 bases fit TRBD2. Germline V gene sequence: CDR1 LGHNA, CDR2 YNFKEQ. CDR3 length: 19 residues. The V segment lost 1 base and the J segment 0 bases; nucleotides outside the gene matches: 13. The CDR3 region is CASSQVSTSKAGSTDTQYF. Here the CDR3 DNA reads TGTGCCAGCAGCCAAGTAAGCACCAGCAAAGCGGGAAGCACAGATACGCAGTATTTT.

The V and J genes are TRBV7-8 and TRBJ1-4; 8 positions agree with TRBD1. V shed 5 bases, J shed 8 bases, and the junction held 7 bases outside the gene matches. The CDR3 is 14 amino acids. Germline V gives CDR1 SGHVS, CDR2 FQNEAQ. CDR3: CASSGQGFQEKLFF. In DNA, the CDR3 is TGTGCCAGCAGCGGACAGGGATTCCAGGAAAAACTGTTTTTT.

This chain connects TRBV11-2 to TRBJ2-1; no clear D. This CDR3 has 16 residues. Germline loops: CDR1 SGHAT, CDR2 FQNNGV. The V end lost 0 bases, the J end lost 1 base, and 10 bases lay between the germline ends. CDR3 region: CASSLEENPSYNEQFF. The CDR3 DNA is TGTGCCAGCAGCTTAGAGGAGAATCCATCCTACAATGAGCAGTTCTTC.

The genes are TRBV14 and TRBJ2-5, with D unclear. The germline V gene encodes CDR1 SGHDN and CDR2 FVKESK. Trimming took off 1 base at V and 7 bases at J, with 10 bases between the two ends. The CDR3 totals 13 residues. CDR3 coding DNA: TGTGCCAGCAGCCAAGCCGGTTCTGGGACCCAGTACTTC. Translation: CASSQAGSGTQYF.

There are a few counts of this clone. The chain uses TRBV28 and TRBJ2-7; D perhaps matches TRBD1 (6 bases). The germline V gene has CDR1 MDHEN and CDR2 SYDVKM. Trimming stripped 6 bases from V and 6 bases from J, with 18 bases between. CDR3 length: 14 residues. The CDR3 bases are TGTGCCAGCAGATCGCCGACAGGTTGGGGCGAGCAGTACTTC. It specifies CASRSPTGWGEQYF.

This clone was picked up a small number of times. CDR3 sequence reads: CASSLNLGARFHGYTF. The CDR3 DNA reads TGTGCCAGCAGCTTAAATTTGGGGGCACGGTTTCACGGCTACACCTTC. The J gene is TRBJ1-2, the V gene TRBV5-4, with D tentatively TRBD1 (6 bases). Germline V gene sequence: CDR1 SGHNT, CDR2 YYREEE (reference sequence). Trimming removed 2 bases at V and 8 bases at J, with 22 bases between. This CDR3 comprises 16 residues.